This T cell receptor (beta chain) came from a study of blood T cell repertoires in COVID-19. Study-wide context: The United States, Italy and Spain provided the acute and convalescent COVID-19 samples.

V lost 0 bases, J lost 3 bases, and 15 bases lay in between. The CDR3 covers 16 residues. CDR1 and CDR2 from the germline V gene are SGHDT and YYEEEE. Measured with immunoSEQ multiplex PCR; TCRdb has only the in-frame clones, and not every one. The sample shows some 270,000 clones, approximately 84% of them seen only once. Sequenced sample: peripheral blood. The V gene is TRBV5-6, the J gene TRBJ2-5; tentatively, D is TRBD1 (5 bases). The TCR comes from a person aged 70 to 85 with COVID-19, enrolled during active disease. This chain's CDR3 is CASSLELGLNEETQYF. The CDR3 DNA is TGTGCCAGCAGCTTGGAGCTGGGGCTTAACGAAGAGACCCAGTACTTC. The complete variable domain, with remaining parts taken from reference TRBV5-6 and TRBJ2-5, reads DAGVTQSPTHLIKTRGQQVTLRCSPKSGHDTVSWYQQALGQGPQFIFQYYEEEERQRGNFPDRFSGHQFPNYSSELNVNALLLGDSALYLCASSLELGLNEETQYFGPGTRLLVL.